The 10 T cell receptor beta chains below come from one sample, sequenced in a study of shared clonotypes between healthy human individuals. Profiled with immunoSEQ multiplex PCR; TCRdb holds only in-frame clones, not every one. The sample has 2 million to 2.5 million clones, about 92% seen once. Material for sequencing was naive CD4+ T cells from PBMCs. Subset in this sample: CD45RA+ positively selected. The receptor set was obtained from a man between 18 and 35 years old in good health. Some clones in this sample may be carry-over from other donors' samples.

CDR3 DNA sequence: TGTGCCTGGAACCCTAGCGGGAGCACAGATACGCAGTATTTT. Translated, it gives CAWNPSGSTDTQYF. This rearrangement joins TRBV30 to TRBJ2-3; 8 nucleotides agree with TRBD2. Germline V CDR1 and CDR2: GTSNPN, SVGIG (reference sequence). V gave up 4 bases and J gave up 0 bases; unmatched junction bases: 3. The CDR3 is 14 residues long.

V usage is TRBV28 and J usage is TRBJ2-7; 7 bases are shared with TRBD2. CDR1 MDHEN and CDR2 SYDVKM come from the germline V gene. Trimming took 7 bases from V and 0 from J; bases not matched to a gene: 6. The CDR3 has 14 amino acids. The CDR3 nucleotides are TGTGCCAGCACCCGGCGGGGGAGCTCCTACGAGCAGTACTTC. Amino acid sequence: CASTRRGSSYEQYF.

V and J are TRBV4-3 and TRBJ2-2, with D unresolved. With 1 base removed from V and 7 bases from J, the gap between germline ends came to 10 bases. From germline, CDR1 is LGHNA and CDR2 YSLEER. The CDR3 is made up of 14 amino acids. The CDR3 is CASSQALRVGELFF. The CDR3 DNA is TGCGCCAGCAGCCAAGCCCTTAGGGTCGGGGAGCTGTTTTTT.

The rearrangement joins TRBV18 to TRBJ2-6; D not certain. Trimming cost V 6 bases and J 1 base, with 16 bases left between them. Germline-derived CDR1 and CDR2 are KGHSH and LQKENI. The CDR3 contains 17 residues. CDR3 DNA sequence: TGTGCCAGCTCCATACTTAACGCGCAGTCTGGGGCCAACGTCCTGACTTTC. This sequence encodes CASSILNAQSGANVLTF. The variable domain in full, completed from reference TRBV18 and TRBJ2-6, reads NAGVMQNPRHLVRRRGQEARLRCSPMKGHSHVYWYRQLPEEGLKFMVYLQKENIIDESGMPKERFSAEFPKEGPSILRIQQVVRGDSAAYFCASSILNAQSGANVLTFGAGSRLTVL.

This chain joins TRBV11-2 and TRBJ2-7; D might be TRBD1 (5 bases). Germline CDR1 and CDR2: SGHAT and FQNNGV. V was cut by 2 bases and J by 2 bases, with 13 bases left in between. The CDR3 loop spans 15 amino acids. The CDR3 loop is CASSLIRTPPYEQYF. In nucleotides, the CDR3 is TGTGCCAGCAGCTTAATCAGGACACCGCCCTACGAGCAGTACTTC.

The chain joins TRBV6-5 to TRBJ2-7, with 7 positions matching TRBD2. The length of the CDR3 is 13 residues. The V segment lost 7 bases and the J segment 2 bases; nucleotides outside the gene matches: 5. Looked up from germline, CDR1 is MNHEY and CDR2 is SVGAGI. The CDR3 sequence is CASTRGLAYEQYF. Here the CDR3 DNA reads TGTGCCAGCACCCGCGGACTAGCCTACGAGCAGTACTTC.

This clone was seen just once. This same CDR3 is encoded by further DNA sequences in the sample. The chain combines TRBV6-1 with TRBJ2-7; 12 nucleotides line up with TRBD2. Germline lookup yields CDR1 MNHNS and CDR2 SASEGT. This CDR3 region has 14 residues. Losses at the gene ends were 5 bases for V and 2 bases for J; bases not matched to a gene: 1. CDR3 DNA: TGTGCCAGCAGTCCTAGCGGGAGGGCCTACGAGCAGTACTTC. Amino acids: CASSPSGRAYEQYF.

The J gene is TRBJ2-4, the V gene TRBV4-3; 8 positions agree with TRBD2. Germline values: CDR1 LGHNA, CDR2 YSLEER. CDR3 size: 17 residues. J lost 3 bases, V lost 4 bases, and 11 bases had no gene match. The CDR3 DNA reads TGCGCCAGCAGCCCGGACGGCTGGGCGGGAGGCAAAAACATTCAGTACTTC. It encodes CASSPDGWAGGKNIQYF.

The CDR3, as DNA: TGCGCCAGCAGTGAGACTAGGTGGAGGTACGAGCAGTACTTC. It specifies CASSETRWRYEQYF. The chain recombines TRBV10-1 with TRBJ2-7, with a possible D match to TRBD2 (5 bases). Germline V gives CDR1 WNHNN, CDR2 SYGVQD (reference sequence). Trimming pared 2 bases from V and 4 bases from J, leaving 12 bases between. This CDR3 is built from 14 residues.

This chain uses TRBV7-8 with TRBJ1-2; D uncertain. The V and J ends lost 4 bases and 4 bases respectively, with 10 bases between them. Germline V gene sequence: CDR1 SGHVS, CDR2 FQNEAQ. The CDR3 spans 13 residues. CDR3 nucleotides: TGTGCCAGCAGCTCACGTTACAGCTATGGCTACACCTTC. Encoded protein: CASSSRYSYGYTF.